Below are 13 T cell receptor beta chains sequenced from a single sample in a study of T cell clones after liver transplantation. Produced via immunoSEQ multiplex PCR; TCRdb's table is partial and in-frame only. The sample consists of tens of thousands of clones, around 80% of them appearing once. The sequences come from CD4+ T cells from blood, collected 12 months after liver transplant. Source of these receptors: a human patient who received a liver transplant. Some T cells may possibly be graft donor cells.

This chain joins TRBV2 and TRBJ1-2; possibly TRBD1 for D (5 bases). The CDR3 length is 13 residues. Germline lookup yields CDR1 SNHLY and CDR2 FYNNEI. Trimming stripped 1 base from V and 4 bases from J, with 7 bases between. The DNA for the CDR3 is TGTGCCAGCAGTGAAGGACAGCGCTATGGCTACACCTTC. It is translated as CASSEGQRYGYTF.

This clone was seen a handful of times. The chain uses TRBV30 and TRBJ1-3; D not certain. Germline loops: CDR1 GTSNPN, CDR2 SVGIG (reference sequence). Trimming removed 4 bases at V and 0 bases at J, with 13 bases between. This CDR3 is built from 15 residues. The CDR3 DNA is TGTGCCTGGACGCACCTAGGCGGCTCTGGAAACACCATATATTTT. It encodes CAWTHLGGSGNTIYF.

The J gene is TRBJ2-3, the V gene TRBV6-5, with D perhaps TRBD2 (5 bases). V shed 6 bases and J shed 5 bases, with 12 bases lying between them. The germline CDR1 and CDR2 sequences are MNHEY and SVGAGI. This CDR3 is built from 13 residues. CDR3 sequence reads: CASSLGVGDTQYF. CDR3 sequence (DNA): TGTGCCAGCAGCCTCGGGGTGGGAGATACGCAGTATTTT.

The chain joins TRBV5-1 to TRBJ2-1; TRBD2 matches at 10 bases. V trimming: 1 base; J trimming: 7 bases; junction bases outside the gene matches: 2. The CDR3 runs 14 residues. Germline CDR1 and CDR2: SGHRS and YFSETQ. The CDR3 bases are TGCGCCAGCAGCTTGACTAGCGGGAAGAATGAGCAGTTCTTC. Protein: CASSLTSGKNEQFF.

CDR3 in amino acids: CASSYGLAGGVDEQFF. Here the CDR3 DNA reads TGTGCCAGCAGCTACGGACTAGCGGGAGGAGTCGATGAGCAGTTCTTC. The chain uses TRBV7-9 and TRBJ2-1, with TRBD2 identical over 14 bases. The CDR3 runs 16 residues. V was pared by 4 bases and J by 8 bases, with 7 bases of the junction left unmatched. Germline V lookup: CDR1 SEHNR, CDR2 FQNEAQ (reference sequence).

V usage is TRBV6-5 and J usage is TRBJ2-7; D not resolved. The V and J ends lost 4 bases and 2 bases respectively, with 9 bases between them. The CDR3 contains 13 residues. The V gene's germline CDR1 is MNHEY and CDR2 SVGAGI. CDR3 nucleotides: TGTGCCAGCAGTTCCCAGTTCCCCTACGAGCAGTACTTC. Protein product: CASSSQFPYEQYF.

This chain uses TRBV29-1 with TRBJ2-3; 7 nucleotides match TRBD2. The junction had 9 bases not matched to a gene; V was cut back by 3 bases and J by 3 bases. CDR3 length: 15 residues. The germline CDR1 and CDR2 sequences are SQVTM and ANQGSEA. The CDR3, as DNA: TGCAGCGTTGAGGGCGGGAGCTGGGGGACAGATACGCAGTATTTT. Protein: CSVEGGSWGTDTQYF.

The CDR3 here is CSANNLGTQYF. The CDR3 bases are TGCAGTGCGAACAACTTGGGGACCCAGTACTTC. The genes are TRBV20-1 and TRBJ2-5; D is unclear. The CDR3 is made up of 11 amino acids. The germline V gene encodes CDR1 DFQATT and CDR2 SNEGSKA (reference sequence). Trimming took 6 bases from V and 7 from J, leaving 12 bases between them.

This chain joins TRBV29-1 and TRBJ1-1, with D unclear. The CDR3 length is 11 residues. Germline V gene sequence: CDR1 SQVTM, CDR2 ANQGSEA. Trimming removed 5 bases from V and 0 bases from J, with 4 bases in between. The CDR3 region is CSVRMNTEAFF. The DNA for the CDR3 is TGCAGCGTTAGAATGAACACTGAAGCTTTCTTT.

This chain uses TRBV7-9 with TRBJ2-3, with TRBD2 identical over 9 bases. CDR3 size: 17 residues. Germline CDR1 is SEHNR and CDR2 is FQNEAQ (reference sequence). Trimming cost V 1 base and J 2 bases; bases outside gene matches: 7. The CDR3 nucleotides are TGTGCCAGCAGCTTAGGGGGTCTAGCGGGGTTCACAGATACGCAGTATTTT. Translation: CASSLGGLAGFTDTQYF.

The V and J genes are TRBV19 and TRBJ2-3; perhaps TRBD1 as D (5 bases). The CDR3 covers 14 residues. CDR1 and CDR2 (germline): LNHDA, SQIVND (reference sequence). Trimming removed 7 bases from V and 0 bases from J, with 11 bases in between. The CDR3 protein is CASTPDISTDTQYF. The DNA for the CDR3 is TGTGCCAGTACCCCGGACATTAGCACAGATACGCAGTATTTT.

This clone has only a few counts. J is TRBJ1-2 and V is TRBV5-4; D might be TRBD1 (6 bases). The CDR3 sequence is 12 residues long. Germline V lookup: CDR1 SGHNT, CDR2 YYREEE (reference sequence). V shed 1 base and J shed 6 bases, with 7 bases lying between them. This CDR3 is CASSLRQDGYTF. DNA of the CDR3: TGTGCCAGCAGCTTGCGACAGGATGGCTACACCTTC.

The gene calls are TRBV2 and TRBJ1-1; D is unresolved. Trimming took off 7 bases at V and 6 bases at J, with 15 bases between the two ends. CDR1 and CDR2 from the germline V gene are SNHLY and FYNNEI. The CDR3 loop spans 13 amino acids. CDR3 loop: CASTVEGLAEAFF. CDR3 nucleotide sequence: TGTGCCAGCACTGTAGAAGGACTGGCTGAAGCTTTCTTT.